The 31 T cell receptor beta chains reported below all come from one sample, sequenced in a study of shared clonotypes between healthy human individuals. Assay used: immunoSEQ multiplex PCR; TCRdb lists only in-frame clones, some missing. The sample includes a few million clones, 85% to 95% seen only once; the top ten take 0.35% to 0.5%. The specimen was naive CD4+ T cells from PBMCs. The subset here: CD45RA+ positively selected. Receptor source: a man aged 18 to 30 in good health. Some clones in this sample may be carry-over from other donors' samples.

This clone was seen once. The V call is TRBV2, the J call TRBJ1-2; 8 bases map to TRBD1. The CDR3 has 12 residues. Germline loops: CDR1 SNHLY, CDR2 FYNNEI. Losses at the gene ends were 4 bases for V and 8 bases for J; bases not matched to a gene: 3. The CDR3 DNA sequence: TGTGCCAGCAGTGGGACAGGGCAGGGCTACACCTTC. Its protein is CASSGTGQGYTF.

The chain is built from TRBV11-2 and TRBJ2-3; D unresolved. The CDR3 has 14 residues. CDR1 and CDR2 from the germline V gene are SGHAT and FQNNGV. Trimming left V 1 base short and J 4 bases short, with 9 bases between. In DNA, the CDR3 is TGTGCCAGCAGCTTAGCTCGGAGTGCAGATACGCAGTATTTT. It yields the protein CASSLARSADTQYF.

The J gene is TRBJ2-1, the V gene TRBV19; 9 nucleotides align to TRBD2. V was clipped by 3 bases and J by 1 base; unmatched bases: 4. Germline lookup yields CDR1 LNHDA and CDR2 SQIVND (reference sequence). The CDR3 length is 16 residues. The CDR3 bases are TGTGCCAGTAGTATTCGGGCGGGAGGGTCCTACAATGAGCAGTTCTTC. Translated: CASSIRAGGSYNEQFF.

With respect to this clone: The same CDR3 arises from other DNA sequences in this sample as well. The chain is built from TRBV5-1 and TRBJ2-1; D is unresolved. The length of the CDR3 is 13 residues. The V gene's germline CDR1 is SGHRS and CDR2 YFSETQ. V lost 4 bases and J lost 0, with 5 bases in between. CDR3 in DNA: TGCGCCAGCAGCGCTAGCTCCTACAATGAGCAGTTCTTC. Its translation is CASSASSYNEQFF.

This chain links TRBV6-5 with TRBJ2-2; D is possibly TRBD1 or TRBD2 (5 bases each). Germline CDR1 reads MNHEY; CDR2 reads SVGAGI. The CDR3 loop spans 14 amino acids. Deletions cut 2 bases from V and 3 bases from J, with 7 bases between. The CDR3 region has the DNA TGTGCCAGCAGTTACAGGGGAGACACCGGGGAGCTGTTTTTT. This sequence encodes CASSYRGDTGELFF.

With regard to this clone: The sample holds other DNA sequences that translate to the same CDR3. The gene calls are TRBV6-6 and TRBJ2-1; D not certain. The CDR3 length is 11 residues. Germline CDR1 is MNHNY and CDR2 is SVGAGI (reference sequence). The germline V and J ends were trimmed by 8 bases and 4 bases, with 6 bases remaining between them. CDR3 sequence reads: CASSPYNEQFF. For the CDR3, the DNA is TGTGCCAGCTCCCCGTACAATGAGCAGTTCTTC.

This sequence joins TRBV9 and TRBJ2-2; TRBD2 aligns across 8 bases. After removal of 0 bases from V and 5 bases from J, the junction contained 12 bases not matched to a gene. The V gene's germline CDR1 is SGDLS and CDR2 YYNGEE. The CDR3 is 18 residues long. The CDR3 is CASSVDGAGVMWTGELFF. The DNA of the CDR3 is TGTGCCAGCAGCGTAGACGGAGCGGGAGTAATGTGGACCGGGGAGCTGTTTTTT.

The V call is TRBV14, the J call TRBJ2-2; D gene uncertain. Per germline, CDR1 SGHDN and CDR2 FVKESK. This CDR3 spans 14 amino acids. Between the trimmed V and J ends, which lost 1 base and 4 bases, there was a span of 7 bases. The CDR3 coding sequence is TGTGCCAGCAGCCAAGGGGCGGCCACCGGGGAGCTGTTTTTT. The encoded protein is CASSQGAATGELFF.

The rearrangement uses TRBV28 and TRBJ2-4, with TRBD1 identical over 9 bases. J gave up 8 bases and V 5 bases, and 7 bases lay outside the gene matches. The CDR3 sequence is 14 residues long. Germline assignment: CDR1 MDHEN and CDR2 SYDVKM. DNA for the CDR3: TGTGCCAGCAGTACAGGGGGCGCAGGGGACATTCAGTACTTC. Translated, it gives CASSTGGAGDIQYF.

The V gene is TRBV5-1, the J gene TRBJ2-1, with D perhaps TRBD2 (7 bases). The V and J ends lost 4 bases and 6 bases respectively, with 17 bases between them. In germline, CDR1 is SGHRS, CDR2 YFSETQ. The CDR3 is made up of 15 amino acids. The CDR3 DNA reads as TGCGCCAGCAGCCCCATTTCGGGGGGCGGCAATGAGCAGTTCTTC. This sequence encodes CASSPISGGGNEQFF.

The chain couples TRBV11-3 to TRBJ1-1; D perhaps matches TRBD1 (6 bases). The CDR3 runs to 15 residues. Trimming stripped 1 base from V and 1 base from J, with 10 bases between. The germline CDR1 and CDR2 sequences are SGHNT and YENEEA. The CDR3, as DNA: TGTGCCAGCAGCTTAGGGGCAGGGGCGAACACTGAAGCTTTCTTT. It yields the protein CASSLGAGANTEAFF.

This clone has a handful of counts. V gene TRBV28 combines with J gene TRBJ2-1, with D perhaps matching TRBD2 (5 bases). V shed 3 bases and J shed 5 bases, with 17 bases lying between them. The length of the CDR3 is 16 residues. Per germline, CDR1 MDHEN and CDR2 SYDVKM. The CDR3 coding sequence is TGTGCCAGCAGTTTCCATAACCCGGGATCTCACAATGAGCAGTTCTTC. It codes for CASSFHNPGSHNEQFF. The full variable domain, with the rest looked up from reference TRBV28 and TRBJ2-1, is DVKVTQSSRYLVKRTGEKVFLECVQDMDHENMFWYRQDPGLGLRLIYFSYDVKMKEKGDIPEGYSVSREKKERFSLILESASTNQTSMYLCASSFHNPGSHNEQFFGPGTRLTVL.

This chain uses TRBV6-5 with TRBJ1-5; D is ambiguous. The germline CDR1 and CDR2 sequences are MNHEY and SVGAGI. V lost 5 bases and J lost 5, with 10 bases in between. This CDR3 contains 13 residues. This chain's CDR3 is CASSSVADQPQHF. In DNA, the CDR3 is TGTGCCAGCAGTAGTGTAGCGGATCAGCCCCAGCATTTT.

The chain has TRBV28 and TRBJ1-5; D not resolved. The length of the CDR3 is 12 residues. Germline assignment: CDR1 MDHEN and CDR2 SYDVKM. V was shortened by 4 bases and J by 4 bases, with 5 bases between the two germline ends. Here the CDR3 reads CASSWSNQPQHF. The DNA for the CDR3 is TGTGCCAGCAGTTGGTCGAATCAGCCCCAGCATTTT.

This clone has just a few counts. The chain has TRBV6-1 and TRBJ2-7; D is uncertain. The CDR3 extends over 13 amino acids. V was clipped by 7 bases and J by 7 bases, with 17 bases between them. Germline-derived CDR1 and CDR2 are MNHNS and SASEGT. CDR3 coding DNA: TGTGCCAGCACCGAACGGTCCCCGGAAGAGCAGTACTTC. Its translation: CASTERSPEEQYF.

The chain employs TRBV9 and TRBJ2-7; a possible D gene is TRBD1 (5 bases). In germline, CDR1 is SGDLS, CDR2 YYNGEE. The CDR3 consists of 15 residues. Trimming took off 0 bases at V and 2 bases at J, with 12 bases between the two ends. This CDR3 is CASSVGTGSPYEQYF. The CDR3 DNA reads as TGTGCCAGCAGCGTAGGTACAGGTAGCCCCTACGAGCAGTACTTC.

The V gene is TRBV6-5, the J gene TRBJ2-2; no definite D call. CDR3 length equals 12 residues. V gave up 4 bases and J gave up 6 bases, with 6 bases separating them. CDR1 MNHEY and CDR2 SVGAGI come from the germline V gene. The CDR3 DNA is TGTGCCAGCAGTTTCAGACCCGGGGAGCTGTTTTTT. Amino acids: CASSFRPGELFF.

The J gene is TRBJ1-6, the V gene TRBV7-9, with D possibly being TRBD1 (5 bases). The CDR3 totals 16 residues. V dropped 0 bases and J dropped 5 bases, with 11 bases sitting between them. Germline V gene sequence: CDR1 SEHNR, CDR2 FQNEAQ (reference sequence). CDR3 sequence: CASSLAAGTDNSPLHF. In DNA form, the CDR3 reads TGTGCCAGCAGCTTAGCGGCGGGGACGGATAATTCACCCCTCCACTTT.

This clone was counted a few times. The chain's CDR3 is CSARQVSDTEAFF. The DNA for the CDR3 is TGCAGCGCCCGACAGGTATCAGACACTGAAGCTTTCTTT. The V and J genes are TRBV29-1 and TRBJ1-1, with D maybe TRBD1 (6 bases). This CDR3 is 13 amino acids long. Germline CDR1 SQVTM, CDR2 ANQGSEA. Deletions cut 7 bases from V and 3 bases from J, with 15 bases between.

The CDR3 DNA follows: TGTGCCAGCAGCCAAGGTCTCCAGGGCTACGAGCAGTACTTC. This codes for CASSQGLQGYEQYF. V usage is TRBV14 and J usage is TRBJ2-7; TRBD1 might be the D (5 bases). The CDR3 loop spans 14 amino acids. The V end was cut by 1 base, the J end by 3 bases, with 10 bases between. CDR1 and CDR2 from the germline V gene are SGHDN and FVKESK.

This rearrangement joins TRBV7-8 to TRBJ2-7, with TRBD1 matching over 12 bases. Germline V gene lookup returns CDR1 SGHVS and CDR2 FQNEAQ. V lost 5 bases to trimming and J lost 5 bases; unmatched junction nucleotides: 10. The CDR3 runs to 16 residues. This CDR3 reads CASSPRPGQGANEQYF. In DNA form, the CDR3 reads TGTGCCAGCAGCCCCAGACCGGGACAGGGGGCCAACGAGCAGTACTTC.

The chain employs TRBV9 and TRBJ1-3; 7 bases line up with TRBD1. Unmatched junction bases numbered 6, after V lost 4 bases and J lost 2 bases. This CDR3 comprises 15 residues. Germline values: CDR1 SGDLS, CDR2 YYNGEE. Here the CDR3 reads CASSLNTGAGNTIYF. DNA for the CDR3: TGTGCCAGCAGCCTGAATACAGGGGCTGGAAACACCATATATTTT.

For this clone: The sample has other DNA sequences that encode this CDR3 too. This sequence joins TRBV5-1 and TRBJ1-1; 9 bases match TRBD1. From germline, CDR1 is SGHRS and CDR2 YFSETQ. This CDR3 is built from 15 residues. The trim removed 1 base at V and 1 base at J, leaving 2 bases unmatched. The CDR3 is CASSLQGQGNTEAFF. In DNA, the CDR3 is TGCGCCAGCAGCTTGCAGGGACAGGGGAACACTGAAGCTTTCTTT.

The V gene is TRBV28, the J gene TRBJ1-1, with D maybe TRBD1 (6 bases). Germline CDR1 and CDR2: MDHEN and SYDVKM. V shed 3 bases and J shed 4 bases, with 15 bases lying between them. The CDR3 extends over 15 amino acids. CDR3 in DNA: TGTGCCAGCAGTTTCGGCGGGGGCCGAGGCACTGAAGCTTTCTTT. Its translation is CASSFGGGRGTEAFF. The whole variable domain, remainder taken from reference TRBV28 and TRBJ1-1, is DVKVTQSSRYLVKRTGEKVFLECVQDMDHENMFWYRQDPGLGLRLIYFSYDVKMKEKGDIPEGYSVSREKKERFSLILESASTNQTSMYLCASSFGGGRGTEAFFGQGTRLTVV.

This rearrangement joins TRBV28 to TRBJ2-7; a possible D gene is TRBD2 (5 bases). The CDR3 is made up of 13 amino acids. Germline CDR1 and CDR2: MDHEN and SYDVKM. V lost 0 bases and J 4 bases, leaving 7 bases between the germline ends. In DNA form, the CDR3 reads TGTGCCAGCAGTTTATGGGGAGAATACGAGCAGTACTTC. Protein product: CASSLWGEYEQYF.

The rearrangement joins TRBV7-3 to TRBJ2-1; 16 bases map to TRBD2. Losses at the gene ends were 3 bases for V and 8 bases for J; bases not matched to a gene: 7. CDR1 is SGHTA, CDR2 FQGTGA, per germline. This CDR3 has 17 amino acids. The CDR3 is CASSLAGLAGGSHEQFF. In DNA, the CDR3 is TGTGCCAGCAGCTTGGCGGGACTAGCGGGAGGGTCCCATGAGCAGTTCTTC. The full variable domain, completed using reference TRBV7-3 and TRBJ2-1, is GAGVSQTPSNKVTEKGKYVELRCDPISGHTALYWYRQSLGQGPEFLIYFQGTGAADDSGLPNDRFFAVRPEGSVSTLKIQRTERGDSAVYLCASSLAGLAGGSHEQFFGPGTRLTVL.

The V call is TRBV7-9, the J call TRBJ2-3, with 7 bases matching TRBD2. CDR1 is SEHNR, CDR2 FQNEAQ, per germline (reference sequence). The CDR3 is made up of 15 amino acids. The V and J ends lost 5 bases and 0 bases, in that order; junction bases with no gene match: 5. The DNA for the CDR3 is TGTGCCAGCAGCGACTTTAGCGGGAGCACAGATACGCAGTATTTT. This codes for CASSDFSGSTDTQYF. Full variable domain (outside the CDR3, taken from reference TRBV7-9 and TRBJ2-3): DTGVSQNPRHKITKRGQNVTFRCDPISEHNRLYWYRQTLGQGPEFLTYFQNEAQLEKSRLLSDRFSAERPKGSFSTLEIQRTEQGDSAMYLCASSDFSGSTDTQYFGPGTRLTVL.

The chain joins TRBV20-1 to TRBJ1-4, with D hard to call. This CDR3 comprises 11 residues. V was shortened by 6 bases and J by 7 bases, with 9 bases between the two germline ends. Germline values: CDR1 DFQATT, CDR2 SNEGSKA (reference sequence). The CDR3 sequence: CSAKLGEKLFF. CDR3 DNA: TGCAGTGCGAAGCTCGGTGAAAAACTGTTTTTT.

V usage is TRBV29-1 and J usage is TRBJ2-3; D assignment may be TRBD1 or TRBD2 (5 bases each). V shed 7 bases and J shed 1 base, with 24 bases lying between them. CDR3 size: 17 residues. CDR1 is SQVTM, CDR2 ANQGSEA, per germline. The CDR3 DNA follows: TGCAGCGGCTACAAGCAGGGAGCAACCCCCGGCACAGATACGCAGTATTTT. Protein: CSGYKQGATPGTDTQYF.

The chain employs TRBV5-1 and TRBJ2-7, with TRBD2 identical over 10 bases. CDR3 length: 16 residues. Germline V lookup: CDR1 SGHRS, CDR2 YFSETQ. The junction had 10 bases not matched to a gene; V was cut back by 4 bases and J by 3 bases. In DNA, the CDR3 is TGCGCCAGCAGCGGGACCCCCAGCGGGGGGGGCTACGAGCAGTACTTC. Its translation: CASSGTPSGGGYEQYF.

This clone occurred once. The chain has TRBV10-3 and TRBJ2-5; 12 bases agree with TRBD1. This CDR3 is built from 16 residues. The trim removed 5 bases at V and 7 bases at J, leaving 11 bases unmatched. Germline CDR1 ENHRY, CDR2 SYGVKD. CDR3 amino acids: CAISPTGTGGAGTQYF. Here the CDR3 DNA reads TGTGCCATCAGTCCGACCGGGACAGGGGGCGCGGGGACCCAGTACTTC.